The 27 T cell receptor beta chains below all came from one sample that was sequenced in a study of cytomegalovirus exposure and HLA in healthy donors. The repertoire was sequenced with immunoSEQ multiplex PCR; TCRdb's copy has only in-frame clones and lacks some. Of about 140,000 clones listed, around four fifths are singletons. The sequenced sample was PBMCs. The origin of the receptors is a woman aged 25-40 years in good health and CMV-seronegative.

V and J are TRBV19 and TRBJ1-5; D may be TRBD1 (5 bases). The CDR3 length is 14 residues. Germline V CDR1 and CDR2: LNHDA, SQIVND (reference sequence). Trimming took 8 bases from V and 6 from J, leaving 17 bases between them. The CDR3 nucleotides read TGTGCCAGTTCTAATTTTGGGGGGGGTCAGCCCCAGCATTTT. Protein product: CASSNFGGGQPQHF. Combining the CDR3 with reference TRBV19 and TRBJ1-5 gives the whole variable domain DGGITQSPKYLFRKEGQNVTLSCEQNLNHDAMYWYRQDPGQGLRLIYYSQIVNDFQKGDIAEGYSVSREKKESFPLTVTSAQKNPTAFYLCASSNFGGGQPQHFGDGTRLSIL.

The rearrangement joins TRBV15 to TRBJ2-7; 8 nucleotides agree with TRBD1. Germline CDR1 reads LNHNV; CDR2 reads YYDKDF (reference sequence). The CDR3 length is 14 residues. The V segment lost 1 base and the J segment 9 bases; nucleotides outside the gene matches: 8. The CDR3, as DNA: TGTGCCACCAGCAGAGTTGGACAGGGTAGCGGGCAGTACTTC. It translates to CATSRVGQGSGQYF.

The rearrangement uses TRBV2 and TRBJ1-5; 9 nucleotides match TRBD1. Germline CDR1 SNHLY, CDR2 FYNNEI. The CDR3 length is 15 residues. The J segment lost 4 bases and the V segment lost 3 bases, leaving 4 bases of the junction unmatched. The CDR3 sequence is CASSEGTGYNQPQHF. The CDR3 coding sequence is TGTGCCAGCAGTGAGGGGACAGGGTATAATCAGCCCCAGCATTTT. Together with reference TRBV2 and TRBJ1-5, the CDR3 gives the full variable domain: EPEVTQTPSHQVTQMGQEVILRCVPISNHLYFYWYRQILGQKVEFLVSFYNNEISEKSEIFDDQFSVERPDGSNFTLKIRSTKLEDSAMYFCASSEGTGYNQPQHFGDGTRLSIL.

This clone appeared a few times. The chain combines TRBV29-1 with TRBJ1-4, with a tentative D call TRBD1 (6 bases). Per germline, CDR1 SQVTM and CDR2 ANQGSEA. Deletions cut 4 bases from V and 8 bases from J, with 14 bases between. This CDR3 has 13 amino acids. The CDR3 DNA reads TGCAGCGTTGCAGGGGCTCTAGGGGAAAAACTGTTTTTT. It yields the protein CSVAGALGEKLFF.

The V gene is TRBV4-3, the J gene TRBJ2-1, with D possibly being TRBD1 (6 bases). Trimming took off 2 bases at V and 10 bases at J, with 6 bases between the two ends. From germline, CDR1 is LGHNA and CDR2 YSLEER. This CDR3 contains 11 residues. The CDR3 here is CASSQQGEQFF. The CDR3, as DNA: TGCGCCAGCAGCCAACAGGGGGAGCAGTTCTTC.

The chain recombines TRBV28 with TRBJ2-3; D ambiguous. V lost 2 bases, J lost 4 bases, and 4 bases lay in between. CDR1 is MDHEN and CDR2 is SYDVKM in the germline V gene. The CDR3 extends over 12 amino acids. CDR3 amino acids: CASSLIADTQYF. The DNA for the CDR3 is TGTGCCAGCAGTTTAATAGCAGATACGCAGTATTTT.

This chain links TRBV7-2 with TRBJ2-7; no clear D gene. Germline CDR1 SGHTA, CDR2 FQGNSA. V lost 5 bases and J 2 bases, leaving 7 bases between the germline ends. The CDR3 is made up of 12 amino acids. The CDR3 sequence: CASSPNTYEQYF. The CDR3 DNA sequence: TGTGCCAGCAGCCCAAACACCTACGAGCAGTACTTC.

The chain carries TRBV18 and TRBJ2-7; D may be TRBD1 (5 bases). The germline V and J ends were trimmed by 6 bases and 4 bases, with 19 bases remaining between them. Germline V gene lookup returns CDR1 KGHSH and CDR2 LQKENI. The CDR3 has 15 amino acids. CDR3 DNA: TGTGCCAGCTCTCAGCTGGACAACGTCAGATACGAGCAGTACTTC. As protein: CASSQLDNVRYEQYF.

The rearrangement joins TRBV18 to TRBJ1-6, with TRBD1 matching 9 bases. The trim removed 1 base at V and 1 base at J, leaving 8 bases unmatched. The CDR3 has 19 amino acids. Germline values: CDR1 KGHSH, CDR2 LQKENI. The CDR3 region has the DNA TGTGCCAGCTCACCACGGACAGGGGCTTATTTATCCTATAATTCACCCCTCCACTTT. It yields the protein CASSPRTGAYLSYNSPLHF.

The chain uses TRBV29-1 and TRBJ2-1; tentative D call: TRBD1 (5 bases). Germline V gene sequence: CDR1 SQVTM, CDR2 ANQGSEA. The V gene lost 7 bases and the J gene lost 2 bases, with 12 bases spanning the gap. The CDR3 contains 13 residues. CDR3 in amino acids: CSAQGNAYNEQFF. CDR3 coding DNA: TGCAGCGCGCAGGGTAACGCCTACAATGAGCAGTTCTTC.

The V call is TRBV19, the J call TRBJ1-5; 8 bases match TRBD1. The germline V gene encodes CDR1 LNHDA and CDR2 SQIVND (reference sequence). CDR3 length: 14 amino acids. V shed 8 bases and J 2 bases; nucleotides not matched to a gene: 5. The CDR3 nucleotides read TGTGCCAGTGACAGGGGAGTTCGCAATCAGCCCCAGCATTTT. This encodes CASDRGVRNQPQHF.

The chain employs TRBV18 and TRBJ1-1; 7 nucleotides agree with TRBD1. Looked up from germline, CDR1 is KGHSH and CDR2 is LQKENI. The CDR3 has 14 residues. With V trimmed by 5 bases and J by 3 bases, 6 bases remained unmatched. The CDR3 loop is CASSSAGQDTEAFF. The CDR3 DNA reads TGTGCCAGCTCATCTGCCGGACAGGACACTGAAGCTTTCTTT.

The rearrangement joins TRBV4-1 to TRBJ1-5; D remains unclear. The CDR3 has 15 amino acids. CDR1 MGHRA and CDR2 YSYEKL come from the germline V gene. Trimming cost V 1 base and J 2 bases, with 9 bases left between them. The CDR3 sequence is CASSQVGDGNQPQHF. DNA for the CDR3: TGCGCCAGCAGCCAAGTCGGGGATGGCAATCAGCCCCAGCATTTT.

This clone was seen once. This chain connects TRBV4-1 to TRBJ1-5; no clear D. Germline-derived CDR1 and CDR2 are MGHRA and YSYEKL. The CDR3 extends over 15 amino acids. Deletions cut 1 base from V and 1 base from J, with 8 bases between. CDR3 nucleotide sequence: TGCGCCAGCAGCCAAGTTTCCATGAGCAATCAGCCCCAGCATTTT. It specifies CASSQVSMSNQPQHF.

In its sample, this clone was seen once. The genes are TRBV19 and TRBJ1-1; 8 bases are a match to TRBD1. The V segment lost 6 bases and the J segment 1 base; nucleotides outside the gene matches: 4. The CDR3 sequence is 14 residues long. Germline assignment: CDR1 LNHDA and CDR2 SQIVND (reference sequence). The CDR3: CASRQGDKNTEAFF. The CDR3 DNA is TGTGCCAGTAGACAGGGGGATAAGAACACTGAAGCTTTCTTT.

The rearrangement joins TRBV30 to TRBJ2-3; D call uncertain. The CDR3 is 14 residues long. Trimming removed 0 bases from V and 1 base from J, with 8 bases in between. From germline, CDR1 is GTSNPN and CDR2 SVGIG (reference sequence). In DNA form, the CDR3 reads TGTGCCTGGAGTGTCAATTCCCGCACAGATACGCAGTATTTT. It encodes CAWSVNSRTDTQYF. Drawing the rest from reference TRBV30 and TRBJ2-3, the complete variable domain is SQTIHQWPATLVQPVGSPLSLECTVEGTSNPNLYWYRQAAGRGLQLLFYSVGIGQISSEVPQNLSASRPQDRQFILSSKKLLLSDSGFYLCAWSVNSRTDTQYFGPGTRLTVL.

This clone appeared a few times. The rearrangement joins TRBV5-4 to TRBJ2-5; TRBD1 agrees at 7 bases. J lost 3 bases, V lost 4 bases, and 6 bases had no gene match. CDR1 and CDR2 (germline): SGHNT, YYREEE (reference sequence). CDR3 length: 14 amino acids. For the CDR3, the DNA is TGTGCCAGCAGCCTTCCCGGGACAGAAGAGACCCAGTACTTC. Translation gives CASSLPGTEETQYF.

The rearrangement uses TRBV18 and TRBJ2-7; possibly TRBD1 for D (6 bases). Germline CDR1 KGHSH, CDR2 LQKENI. V lost 3 bases and J 6 bases, leaving 12 bases between the germline ends. This CDR3 region has 13 residues. The CDR3 sequence is CASSPDSGREQYF. CDR3 in DNA: TGTGCCAGCTCACCGGACAGCGGTCGCGAGCAGTACTTC.

The V call is TRBV28, the J call TRBJ1-1, with a weak D call TRBD1 (5 bases). In germline, CDR1 is MDHEN, CDR2 SYDVKM. Trimming removed 2 bases at V and 3 bases at J, with 10 bases between. CDR3 size: 14 residues. CDR3 loop: CASSLDRGYTEAFF. CDR3 bases: TGTGCCAGCAGTTTAGACAGAGGATACACTGAAGCTTTCTTT.

V gene TRBV10-2 combines with J gene TRBJ2-3; 9 nucleotides align to TRBD1. The V segment lost 3 bases and the J segment 3 bases; nucleotides outside the gene matches: 4. Germline CDR1 and CDR2: WSHSY and SAAADI. The CDR3 sequence is 15 residues long. CDR3 sequence: CASSDLTGGTDTQYF. CDR3 DNA: TGCGCCAGCAGTGATTTGACAGGGGGAACAGATACGCAGTATTTT.

With regard to this clone: No DNA is shown, since the ends of the CDR3 on it are uncertain; the CDR3 is the one TCRdb lists. This chain connects TRBV7-2 to TRBJ1-5. The CDR3 spans 13 residues, counting both ends. Germline-derived CDR1 and CDR2 are SGHTA and FQGNSA. The chain's CDR3 is CASSQYFGEPQHF.

The chain employs TRBV7-2 and TRBJ1-5; unclear D gene. Germline V gene sequence: CDR1 SGHTA, CDR2 FQGNSA. This CDR3 spans 13 amino acids. The V end lost 3 bases, the J end lost 4 bases, and 7 bases lay between the germline ends. CDR3 nucleotide sequence: TGTGCCAGCAGCTTGCAGGCGAATCAGCCCCAGCATTTT. It yields the protein CASSLQANQPQHF. Full variable domain (remainder filled in from reference TRBV7-2 and TRBJ1-5): GAGVSQSPSNKVTEKGKDVELRCDPISGHTALYWYRQSLGQGLEFLIYFQGNSAPDKSGLPSDRFSAERTGGSVSTLTIQRTQQEDSAVYLCASSLQANQPQHFGDGTRLSIL.

The genes are TRBV27 and TRBJ2-3; D might be TRBD2 (5 bases). The germline V and J ends were trimmed by 3 bases and 2 bases, with 12 bases remaining between them. This CDR3 region has 15 residues. Germline values: CDR1 MNHEY, CDR2 SMNVEV (reference sequence). The CDR3 nucleotides read TGTGCCAGCAGTTTTGCGACTACCTACACAGATACGCAGTATTTT. Residues: CASSFATTYTDTQYF.

The chain combines TRBV5-1 with TRBJ2-3; D remains unclear. Deletions cut 0 bases from V and 2 bases from J, with 10 bases between. Germline CDR1 reads SGHRS; CDR2 reads YFSETQ. CDR3 size: 15 residues. The CDR3 protein is CASSLGGRNTDTQYF. CDR3 coding DNA: TGCGCCAGCAGCTTGGGTGGCAGAAACACAGATACGCAGTATTTT.

The J gene is TRBJ2-1, the V gene TRBV9; 9 bases line up with TRBD2. The V segment lost 2 bases and the J segment 0 bases; nucleotides outside the gene matches: 0. CDR1 is SGDLS, CDR2 YYNGEE, per germline. The CDR3 extends over 15 amino acids. DNA for the CDR3: TGTGCCAGCAGCGTGACTAGCGGCTCCTACAATGAGCAGTTCTTC. Protein sequence: CASSVTSGSYNEQFF.

This clone was seen a handful of times. The chain is built from TRBV27 and TRBJ1-4, with D possibly matching TRBD1 (5 bases). The CDR3 loop spans 15 amino acids. Trimming left V 6 bases short and J 4 bases short, with 15 bases between. CDR1 and CDR2 from the germline V gene are MNHEY and SMNVEV (reference sequence). CDR3 in amino acids: CASSPVGGFNEKLFF. The CDR3 nucleotides are TGTGCCAGCAGCCCAGTCGGGGGGTTTAATGAAAAACTGTTTTTT.

The chain combines TRBV14 with TRBJ1-1, with D possibly being TRBD1 (5 bases). V lost 4 bases and J 1 base, leaving 13 bases between the germline ends. The CDR3 covers 15 residues. Germline V gives CDR1 SGHDN, CDR2 FVKESK. The CDR3 nucleotides are TGTGCCAGCAGCCTAAGCCAAACAGGGAACACTGAAGCTTTCTTT. It translates to CASSLSQTGNTEAFF.